A selection of T cell receptor beta chains follows, all from one sample in a study of blood T cell repertoires in COVID-19. Sequencing used immunoSEQ multiplex PCR; TCRdb keeps in-frame clones, though not all of them. The sample holds about 300,000 clones; about 81% are singletons and the top ten take about 1.6%. The sequenced material came from peripheral blood. Receptors were obtained from a human donor with COVID-19, enrolled during active disease. The donor label of this sample is uncertain. CDR3s include the opening cysteine and the closing phenylalanine or tryptophan. The order of the fields is J gene, D gene, clone size, V gene, CDR3 protein. D genes are given only for firm matches. Size is omitted from some rows. Given values are once, few, many or a class for expanded clones.

j_call: TRBJ2-1
d_call: NA
clone_size: NA
v_call: TRBV19
cdr3_aa: CASSIFGQGRGEQFF

j_call: TRBJ2-5
d_call: NA
clone_size: NA
v_call: TRBV12-5
cdr3_aa: CASGRGGRETQYF

j_call: TRBJ2-1
d_call: TRBD2
clone_size: NA
v_call: TRBV6-5
cdr3_aa: CASKGLAGVGEQFF

j_call: TRBJ1-1
d_call: NA
clone_size: NA
v_call: TRBV18
cdr3_aa: CASSPQAPGGGAEAFF

j_call: TRBJ2-1
d_call: TRBD2
clone_size: NA
v_call: TRBV29-1
cdr3_aa: CSVEEGLAERSEQFF

j_call: TRBJ1-1
d_call: NA
clone_size: few
v_call: TRBV19
cdr3_aa: CASSIKSVSSNTEAFF

j_call: TRBJ2-1
d_call: TRBD2
clone_size: NA
v_call: TRBV25-1
cdr3_aa: CASSEWGGRNYNEQFF

j_call: TRBJ1-1
d_call: NA
clone_size: NA
v_call: TRBV7-2
cdr3_aa: CASSREAGDTEAFF

j_call: TRBJ2-7
d_call: TRBD1
clone_size: NA
v_call: TRBV6-5
cdr3_aa: CASSYRWTGVHEQYF

j_call: TRBJ2-1
d_call: NA
clone_size: NA
v_call: TRBV9
cdr3_aa: CASSGRIVYDEQFF

j_call: TRBJ1-5
d_call: NA
clone_size: NA
v_call: TRBV7-2
cdr3_aa: CASNGGTLSNQPQHF

j_call: TRBJ2-7
d_call: NA
clone_size: NA
v_call: TRBV10-3
cdr3_aa: CAISGGRDSYEQYF

j_call: TRBJ1-2
d_call: NA
clone_size: NA
v_call: TRBV10-3
cdr3_aa: CAAQGDPRGYTF

j_call: TRBJ2-1
d_call: NA
clone_size: NA
v_call: TRBV11-2
cdr3_aa: CASSLGTGNYNEQFF

j_call: TRBJ1-2
d_call: NA
clone_size: NA
v_call: TRBV6-1
cdr3_aa: CASSDRFGYTF

j_call: TRBJ2-5
d_call: NA
clone_size: NA
v_call: TRBV4-1
cdr3_aa: CASSQDGRGETQYF

j_call: TRBJ2-3
d_call: NA
clone_size: NA
v_call: TRBV27
cdr3_aa: CASSLLNSGTQYF